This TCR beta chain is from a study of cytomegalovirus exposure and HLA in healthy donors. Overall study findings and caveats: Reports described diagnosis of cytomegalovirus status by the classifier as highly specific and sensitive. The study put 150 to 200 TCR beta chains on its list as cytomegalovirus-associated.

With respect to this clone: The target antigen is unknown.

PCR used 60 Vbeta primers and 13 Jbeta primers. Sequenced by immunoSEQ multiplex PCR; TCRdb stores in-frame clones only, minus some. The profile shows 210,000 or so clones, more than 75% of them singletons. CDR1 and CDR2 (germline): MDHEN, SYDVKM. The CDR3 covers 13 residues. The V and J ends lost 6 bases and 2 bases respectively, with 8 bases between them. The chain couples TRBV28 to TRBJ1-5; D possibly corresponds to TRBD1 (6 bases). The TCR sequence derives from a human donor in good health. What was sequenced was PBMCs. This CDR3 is CASREGGNQPQHF. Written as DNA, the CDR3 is TGTGCCAGCAGAGAGGGGGGCAATCAGCCCCAGCATTTT.